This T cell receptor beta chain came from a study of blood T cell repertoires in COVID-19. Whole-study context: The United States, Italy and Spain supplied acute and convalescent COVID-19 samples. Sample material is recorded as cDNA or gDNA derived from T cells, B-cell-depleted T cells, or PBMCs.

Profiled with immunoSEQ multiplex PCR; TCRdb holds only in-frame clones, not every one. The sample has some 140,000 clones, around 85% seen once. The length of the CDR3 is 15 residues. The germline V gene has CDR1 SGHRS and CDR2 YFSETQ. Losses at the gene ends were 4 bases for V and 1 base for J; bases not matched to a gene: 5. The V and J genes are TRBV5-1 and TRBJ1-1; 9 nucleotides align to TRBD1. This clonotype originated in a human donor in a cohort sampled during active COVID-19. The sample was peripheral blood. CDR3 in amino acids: CASSPWTGENTEAFF. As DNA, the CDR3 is TGCGCCAGCAGCCCGTGGACAGGGGAGAACACTGAAGCTTTCTTT.